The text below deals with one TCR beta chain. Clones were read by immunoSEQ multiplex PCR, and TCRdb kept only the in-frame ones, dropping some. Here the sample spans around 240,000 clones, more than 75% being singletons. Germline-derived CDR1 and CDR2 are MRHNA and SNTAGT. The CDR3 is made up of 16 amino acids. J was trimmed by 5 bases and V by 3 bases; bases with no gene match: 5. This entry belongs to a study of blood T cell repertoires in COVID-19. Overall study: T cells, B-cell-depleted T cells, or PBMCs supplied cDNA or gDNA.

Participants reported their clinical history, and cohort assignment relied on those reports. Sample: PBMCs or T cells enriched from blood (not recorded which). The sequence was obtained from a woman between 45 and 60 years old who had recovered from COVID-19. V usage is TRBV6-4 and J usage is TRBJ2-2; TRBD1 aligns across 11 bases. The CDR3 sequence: CASSERTGGPTGELFF. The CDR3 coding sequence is TGTGCCAGCAGTGAAAGGACAGGGGGCCCGACCGGGGAGCTGTTTTTT.